This T cell receptor beta chain was recorded in a study of regulatory T cells in long-lasting Graves disease. The study's findings and limits: Repertoires from persistent disease leaned toward TRBV28, TRBJ1-2 and TRBJ2-5. Newly diagnosed patients had higher TCR diversity than persistent Graves' patients did.

CDR1 and CDR2 from the germline V gene are MGHRA and YSYEKL. Trimming cost V 0 bases and J 1 base; bases outside gene matches: 3. This CDR3 region has 17 residues. This clonotype was recorded a few times. What it binds is not known. HTBI primers from iRepertoire and Arm-PCR of CDR3 regions yielded the TCR beta libraries. TCRdb reanalysed the multiplex PCR reads using MiXCR and keeps one entry per CDR3 protein. The sample carries 350,000 to 500,000 distinct CDR3 sequences, about 15% recorded once. Specified time point: newly diagnosed GD, antithyroid drugs for less than 3 months. From PBMCs, RNA was extracted and then used to make the TCR library. These same data were also listed under a study on T cells in Graves' hyperthyroidism and ophthalmopathy.

The source was peripheral blood mononuclear cells (PBMCs), collected at new diagnosis, from a patient treated with antithyroid drugs. The sequence derives from a woman in her twenties or thirties with Graves disease. The gene calls are TRBV4-1 and TRBJ2-7, with 13 bases aligning to TRBD2. The CDR3: CASSQDGGLAGSYEQYF. The CDR3 DNA is TGCGCCAGCAGCCAAGATGGGGGACTAGCGGGATCCTACGAGCAGTACTTC.